Listed here are 29 T cell receptor beta chains from one sample, sequenced in a study of regulatory dendritic cells for organ transplantation. Their antigens remain unidentified. CFSE-labeled sorted T cells met regulatory or mature dendritic cells for 5 to 6 days. This table comes from immunoSEQ multiplex PCR, and its TCRdb copy is limited to in-frame clones, with some not included. The table has about 11,000 clones, over 70% seen once. Specimen: memory CD4+ T cells from blood cultured with regulatory dendritic cells. Noted subset: CD45RO+ memory T cells. The origin of the receptors is a human donor in good health.

The chain links TRBV11-3 to TRBJ2-3, with 12 bases lining up with TRBD1. Per germline, CDR1 SGHNT and CDR2 YENEEA. Unmatched junction bases numbered 5, after V lost 5 bases and J lost 5 bases. This CDR3 region has 15 residues. The CDR3 is CASSAGTGGRDTQYF. The CDR3 DNA reads TGTGCCAGCAGCGCCGGGACAGGGGGCAGAGATACGCAGTATTTT.

The table lists this clone with a count of one. The chain combines TRBV2 with TRBJ1-4; no firm D call. Between the trimmed V and J ends, which lost 2 bases and 9 bases, there was a span of 10 bases. The CDR3 is made up of 13 amino acids. The germline gives CDR1 SNHLY, CDR2 FYNNEI. The CDR3, as DNA: TGTGCCAGCAGTGAAAGAGAGGGTCAAAAACTGTTTTTT. It translates to CASSEREGQKLFF.

V gene TRBV7-3 combines with J gene TRBJ2-2, with no clear D. Germline assignment: CDR1 SGHTA and CDR2 FQGTGA. This CDR3 region has 14 residues. Trimming shortened V by 3 bases and J by 5 bases, and 10 bases separated the two germline ends. This CDR3 reads CASSFPGGTGELFF. The CDR3 coding sequence is TGTGCCAGCAGCTTCCCGGGTGGGACCGGGGAGCTGTTTTTT.

V gene TRBV11-2 combines with J gene TRBJ1-6, with 8 nucleotides matching TRBD1. The germline V gene has CDR1 SGHAT and CDR2 FQNNGV. CDR3 length: 16 amino acids. V lost 4 bases, J lost 8 bases, and 10 bases stayed unmatched. CDR3: CASSSEGTGFYSPLHF. The CDR3 nucleotides are TGTGCCAGCAGCTCTGAAGGGACAGGCTTCTATTCACCCCTCCACTTT.

V usage is TRBV2 and J usage is TRBJ2-1; D possibly corresponds to TRBD2 (5 bases). The CDR3 covers 14 residues. V dropped 6 bases and J dropped 0 bases, with 9 bases sitting between them. Germline V CDR1 and CDR2: SNHLY, FYNNEI. CDR3: CASRVASSYNEQFF. CDR3 in DNA: TGTGCCAGCAGGGTAGCGAGCTCCTACAATGAGCAGTTCTTC.

V gene TRBV7-2 combines with J gene TRBJ2-1; D remains ambiguous. The CDR3 runs to 12 residues. V dropped 1 base and J dropped 7 bases, with 5 bases sitting between them. Germline lookup yields CDR1 SGHTA and CDR2 FQGNSA. CDR3 protein: CASSLVINEQFF. DNA of the CDR3: TGTGCCAGCAGCTTAGTAATAAATGAGCAGTTCTTC.

This CDR3 reads CASSRTLDRANSPLHF. CDR3 DNA sequence: TGTGCCAGCAGCCGAACCCTGGACAGGGCCAATTCACCCCTCCACTTT. The chain joins TRBV27 to TRBJ1-6; 8 positions agree with TRBD1. Germline assignment: CDR1 MNHEY and CDR2 SMNVEV (reference sequence). The CDR3 runs to 16 residues. The V and J ends lost 6 bases and 7 bases, in that order; junction bases with no gene match: 11.

V usage is TRBV7-2 and J usage is TRBJ2-2, with 7 bases matching TRBD1. The CDR3 is 15 amino acids. The V gene end was trimmed by 5 bases and the J gene end by 4 bases; junction bases not matched to a gene: 7. The V gene's germline CDR1 is SGHTA and CDR2 FQGNSA. The CDR3 DNA is TGTGCCAGCAGCCGACAGGGTGTAGGCACCGGGGAGCTGTTTTTT. Its translation is CASSRQGVGTGELFF.

The chain carries TRBV27 and TRBJ2-3, with 7 bases aligning to TRBD2. The CDR3 length is 18 residues. V was clipped by 5 bases and J by 0 bases; unmatched bases: 14. Germline CDR1 and CDR2: MNHEY and SMNVEV (reference sequence). CDR3 loop: CASSPKRGPQTSTDTQYF. The CDR3 DNA follows: TGTGCCAGCAGTCCGAAGCGGGGACCTCAAACGAGCACAGATACGCAGTATTTT.

As regards this clone: Germline is not matched at one junction end, which may reflect a read error. This rearrangement joins TRBV6-5 to TRBJ1-6; 8 positions match TRBD1. The V gene's germline CDR1 is MNHEY and CDR2 SVGAGI. The CDR3 has 12 amino acids. DNA of the CDR3: TGTGCCAGCAGTCACGGGGACAGGATATTTGACTTT. Its translation is CASSHGDRIFDF.

This chain uses TRBV10-3 with TRBJ2-3, with a possible D match to TRBD2 (6 bases). V shed 10 bases and J shed 6 bases, with 14 bases lying between them. Germline V gene lookup returns CDR1 ENHRY and CDR2 SYGVKD. This CDR3 is built from 12 residues. In nucleotides, the CDR3 is TGTGCCACGAGGACTACGGGGGATACGCAGTATTTT. Protein: CATRTTGDTQYF.

The chain links TRBV5-1 to TRBJ2-6; tentative D call: TRBD2 (5 bases). Germline loops: CDR1 SGHRS, CDR2 YFSETQ. V was trimmed by 0 bases and J by 0 bases, leaving 7 bases between them. CDR3 length equals 16 residues. The CDR3 DNA reads as TGCGCCAGCAGCTTGGGGGAGTCCTCTGGGGCCAACGTCCTGACTTTC. The encoded protein is CASSLGESSGANVLTF.

The chain has TRBV11-2 and TRBJ2-5, with D perhaps TRBD1 (5 bases). The germline CDR1 and CDR2 sequences are SGHAT and FQNNGV. Trimming stripped 5 bases from V and 2 bases from J, with 15 bases between. The CDR3 is made up of 15 amino acids. CDR3: CASSRLTATQETQYF. For the CDR3, the DNA is TGTGCCAGCAGCCGACTGACAGCTACACAAGAGACCCAGTACTTC.

The rearrangement uses TRBV5-6 and TRBJ2-1; perhaps TRBD1 as D (5 bases). Deletions cut 0 bases from V and 4 bases from J, with 11 bases between. The CDR3 is 15 amino acids. Germline values: CDR1 SGHDT, CDR2 YYEEEE. CDR3 protein: CASSLVDREYNEQFF. In DNA form, the CDR3 reads TGTGCCAGCAGCTTGGTAGACAGAGAGTACAATGAGCAGTTCTTC.

This clone occurred a few times. The rearrangement uses TRBV7-6 and TRBJ2-3; D uncertain. The CDR3 spans 14 residues. Germline assignment: CDR1 SGHVS and CDR2 FNYEAQ. Trimming pared 1 base from V and 4 bases from J, leaving 9 bases between. DNA for the CDR3: TGTGCCAGCAGCTTAGTCCAGGCCCCAGATACGCAGTATTTT. It is translated as CASSLVQAPDTQYF.

The V gene is TRBV5-6, the J gene TRBJ2-3; 8 bases line up with TRBD2. Germline CDR1 SGHDT, CDR2 YYEEEE. This CDR3 has 15 amino acids. The V gene end was trimmed by 1 base and the J gene end by 4 bases; junction bases not matched to a gene: 5. CDR3 in amino acids: CASSLTSGRADTQYF. CDR3 in DNA: TGTGCCAGCAGCTTGACTAGCGGAAGGGCAGATACGCAGTATTTT.

A few counts support this clone. The chain has TRBV5-1 and TRBJ2-7, with a weak D call TRBD1 (6 bases). CDR3 length equals 13 residues. The germline CDR1 and CDR2 sequences are SGHRS and YFSETQ. V was pared by 2 bases and J by 5 bases, with 11 bases between. CDR3 DNA: TGCGCCAGCAGCTTTAACAGGGACAACGAGCAGTACTTC. Translation: CASSFNRDNEQYF.

The chain carries TRBV6-5 and TRBJ1-1; 11 bases align to TRBD1. Trimming took 0 bases from V and 9 from J; bases not matched to a gene: 3. CDR3 length equals 14 residues. The V gene's germline CDR1 is MNHEY and CDR2 SVGAGI. In DNA form, the CDR3 reads TGTGCCAGCAGTTACTCTGGACAGGGGGCTAAAGCTTTCTTT. Its translation: CASSYSGQGAKAFF.

J is TRBJ2-1 and V is TRBV11-3, with D possibly matching TRBD1 (6 bases). The ends were cut back, 5 bases at V and 7 bases at J, with 12 bases in the middle. This CDR3 comprises 13 residues. Germline V gene lookup returns CDR1 SGHNT and CDR2 YENEEA. For the CDR3, the DNA is TGTGCCAGCAGCCTATCTGGACAGAATGAGCAGTTCTTC. It is translated as CASSLSGQNEQFF.

This clone was recorded only once. The chain couples TRBV5-1 to TRBJ2-2; D is perhaps TRBD1 (6 bases). The CDR3 length is 15 residues. V shed 3 bases and J shed 6 bases, with 15 bases lying between them. Germline V gene lookup returns CDR1 SGHRS and CDR2 YFSETQ. The CDR3 here is CASSSNQGYAGELFF. The CDR3, as DNA: TGCGCCAGCAGCTCGAACCAGGGGTACGCCGGGGAGCTGTTTTTT.

This clone was counted only a few times. The V gene is TRBV5-8, the J gene TRBJ2-1, with 9 bases fitting TRBD1. Unmatched junction bases numbered 6, after V lost 4 bases and J lost 4 bases. CDR1 is SGHTS, CDR2 YDEGEE, per germline. The CDR3 has 15 amino acids. For the CDR3, the DNA is TGTGCCAGCAGCGCACAGGGGGCGAGGTACAATGAGCAGTTCTTC. Its protein is CASSAQGARYNEQFF.

The CDR3 coding sequence is TGTGCCAGCTCACCCCGGGACAGCCCCACCGAGCAGTACTTC. As protein: CASSPRDSPTEQYF. This chain joins TRBV18 and TRBJ2-7, with 7 bases matching TRBD1. CDR1 and CDR2 from the germline V gene are KGHSH and LQKENI. This CDR3 is built from 14 residues. The V and J ends lost 3 bases and 6 bases, in that order; junction bases with no gene match: 8. Full variable domain (missing parts from reference TRBV18 and TRBJ2-7): NAGVMQNPRHLVRRRGQEARLRCSPMKGHSHVYWYRQLPEEGLKFMVYLQKENIIDESGMPKERFSAEFPKEGPSILRIQQVVRGDSAAYFCASSPRDSPTEQYFGPGTRLTVT.

This rearrangement joins TRBV5-1 to TRBJ1-2; 11 nucleotides align to TRBD1. Germline CDR1 reads SGHRS; CDR2 reads YFSETQ. Germline trimming cut 4 bases from V and 5 bases from J; bases unmatched to any gene: 4. The CDR3 length is 14 residues. The CDR3 sequence is CASSEGQGDYGYTF. The CDR3 DNA sequence: TGCGCCAGCAGCGAGGGACAGGGGGATTATGGCTACACCTTC.

This chain connects TRBV6-5 to TRBJ2-2, with D maybe TRBD2 (7 bases). The CDR3 has 15 amino acids. The V end was cut by 0 bases, the J end by 6 bases, with 11 bases between. In germline, CDR1 is MNHEY, CDR2 SVGAGI. Written as DNA, the CDR3 is TGTGCCAGCAGTTACTCGAAGGGGGGGGCCGGGGAGCTGTTTTTT. It yields the protein CASSYSKGGAGELFF.

The chain is built from TRBV27 and TRBJ2-6; a weak D match, TRBD2 (6 bases). The V gene lost 5 bases and the J gene lost 2 bases, with 13 bases spanning the gap. Germline V gene data show CDR1 as MNHEY and CDR2 as SMNVEV (reference sequence). The CDR3 has 16 residues. CDR3 sequence (DNA): TGTGCCAGCAGTCCGACTAGAATTCCTGGGGCCAACGTCCTGACTTTC. Translated, it gives CASSPTRIPGANVLTF.

The chain joins TRBV7-6 to TRBJ2-1, with TRBD2 matching 10 bases. Looked up from germline, CDR1 is SGHVS and CDR2 is FNYEAQ. J lost 10 bases, V lost 4 bases, and 10 bases had no gene match. This CDR3 spans 15 amino acids. The CDR3 here is CASSSAAGGLKEQFF. The CDR3 coding sequence is TGTGCCAGCAGCTCCGCAGCGGGGGGGCTAAAAGAGCAGTTCTTC.

The genes are TRBV6-5 and TRBJ2-2; 11 bases fit TRBD1. Germline values: CDR1 MNHEY, CDR2 SVGAGI. The CDR3 runs 15 residues. The trim removed 7 bases at V and 7 bases at J, leaving 8 bases unmatched. The CDR3 DNA reads as TGTGCCAGCAAATATGGGACAGGGGGTTTCGGGGAGCTGTTTTTT. Translating it yields CASKYGTGGFGELFF.

The chain carries TRBV6-5 and TRBJ1-1; D is possibly TRBD1 (6 bases). Germline V lookup: CDR1 MNHEY, CDR2 SVGAGI. V gave up 7 bases and J gave up 6 bases, with 21 bases separating them. The CDR3 is made up of 15 amino acids. The CDR3: CASTKGRGGAPEAFF. Written as DNA, the CDR3 is TGTGCCAGCACCAAAGGGAGGGGGGGAGCTCCTGAAGCTTTCTTT.

J is TRBJ2-1 and V is TRBV6-5, with a tentative D call TRBD2 (5 bases). Trimming removed 9 bases from V and 2 bases from J, with 17 bases in between. CDR3 length: 15 residues. Germline lookup yields CDR1 MNHEY and CDR2 SVGAGI. The CDR3 coding sequence is TGTGCCAGTAAGTTGGTAGCGAGTCCCTACAATGAGCAGTTCTTC. Translated: CASKLVASPYNEQFF.